These 27 T cell receptor beta chains were all obtained from the same sample, sequenced in a study of identical twins (dated by TCRdb to the mid-2010s). Libraries were built with 5' RACE. The sequencing machine was an Illumina HiSeq 2000. TCRdb applied fastp at Q25 and MiXCR to the public reads, then kept only in-frame beta chains. Rows are unified per CDR3 protein, each entry keeping the most common DNA and genes. This sample lists hundreds of thousands of distinct CDR3 sequences; around 6.9% were detected once. More than 1.5% of the sample belongs to the ten largest clones. The same data also went into a second study, on yellow fever vaccine responses in identical twins.

The sequencing sample was made of memory (CD45RO+) T cells sorted from blood. The cell subset or site label of this sample denotes: CD45RO+ enriched T cells. These receptors all stem from a woman between 18 and 30 years old in good health.

This clonotype occurred many times. The V gene is TRBV20-1, the J gene TRBJ1-4; D gene ambiguous. The CDR3 runs to 13 residues. Germline-derived CDR1 and CDR2 are DFQATT and SNEGSKA (reference sequence). The V end lost 3 bases, the J end lost 8 bases, and 13 bases lay between the germline ends. CDR3: CSASAEGREKLFF. The DNA of the CDR3 is TGCAGTGCTAGTGCTGAAGGGAGGGAAAAACTGTTTTTT.

This clonotype was picked up many times. The rearrangement links TRBV4-3 to TRBJ2-3; 9 positions match TRBD2. Germline CDR1 reads LGHNA; CDR2 reads YSLEER. The CDR3 loop spans 16 amino acids. With 1 base clipped from V and 2 bases from J, the junction kept 4 bases outside the gene matches. CDR3 in amino acids: CASSQARGRATDTQYF. CDR3 nucleotides: TGCGCCAGCAGCCAAGCGCGCGGGAGGGCCACAGATACGCAGTATTTT.

This clonotype appeared many times. The genes are TRBV21-1 and TRBJ1-1; the table gives TRBD1 as D, unverified against the DNA. TRBV21-1 is termed a pseudogene. This CDR3 comprises 15 residues. CDR3 loop: CASSPWRGGRTEAFF. CDR3 sequence (DNA): TGTGCCAGCAGCCCTTGGCGCGGGGGTCGGACTGAAGCTTTCTTT.

This clonotype showed up many times. The CDR3 protein is CASSLDYEQYF. The CDR3 region has the DNA TGTGCCAGCAGTTTAGACTACGAGCAGTACTTC. The V gene is TRBV12-3 or TRBV12-4, the J gene TRBJ2-7; D gene unclear. The germline V and J ends were trimmed by 1 base and 3 bases, with 1 base remaining between them. The CDR3 is 11 amino acids.

The V gene is TRBV7-2, the J gene TRBJ2-5; weak D call: TRBD2 (7 bases). The germline gives CDR1 SGHTA, CDR2 FQGNSA. V shed 5 bases and J shed 6 bases, with 16 bases lying between them. The CDR3 has 14 amino acids. CDR3 amino acids: CASSRGAMEQTQYF. As DNA, the CDR3 is TGTGCCAGCAGCCGGGGGGCGATGGAGCAGACCCAGTACTTC.

This clonotype was recorded once. A read error may explain this, as a much larger clone is one base away. The chain employs TRBV27 and TRBJ2-3, with D perhaps matching TRBD2 (6 bases). The CDR3 has 14 residues. V was shortened by 7 bases and J by 7 bases, with 18 bases between the two germline ends. Germline CDR1 reads MNHEY; CDR2 reads SMNVEV (reference sequence). Here the CDR3 reads CASKRAGATHTQYF. The CDR3 region has the DNA TGTGCCAGCAAGCGGGCGGGCGCAACTCATACGCAGTATTTT.

This clonotype was seen a handful of times. The rearrangement uses TRBV7-2 and TRBJ2-3, with D tentatively TRBD1 (6 bases). The CDR3 sequence is 17 residues long. CDR1 and CDR2 (germline): SGHTA, FQGNSA. The V end lost 1 base, the J end lost 4 bases, and 18 bases lay between the germline ends. The CDR3 DNA is TGTGCCAGCAGCTTAGTGACAGGTCGCCTAGTGCCAGATACGCAGTATTTT. Translated, it gives CASSLVTGRLVPDTQYF.

This chain connects TRBV20-1 to TRBJ2-1; D possibly corresponds to TRBD1 (6 bases). The CDR3 consists of 14 residues. Between the trimmed V and J ends, which lost 3 bases and 0 bases, there was a span of 9 bases. In germline, CDR1 is DFQATT, CDR2 SNEGSKA (reference sequence). The CDR3 here is CSASGQSSYNEQFF. CDR3 DNA sequence: TGCAGTGCTAGCGGACAGAGCTCCTACAATGAGCAGTTCTTC.

The chain recombines TRBV4-1 with TRBJ2-3; TRBD2 aligns across 13 bases. The trim removed 2 bases at V and 4 bases at J, leaving 3 bases unmatched. From germline, CDR1 is MGHRA and CDR2 YSYEKL. The CDR3 covers 16 residues. CDR3 loop: CASSQSGLAGSDTQYF. CDR3 DNA sequence: TGCGCCAGCAGCCAATCGGGACTAGCGGGGTCAGATACGCAGTATTTT.

A few counts support this clonotype. The rearrangement links TRBV2 to TRBJ1-2; 7 positions match TRBD1. J lost 4 bases, V lost 6 bases, and 8 bases had no gene match. This CDR3 has 14 residues. The germline V gene encodes CDR1 SNHLY and CDR2 FYNNEI. CDR3 in amino acids: CASRYDRDSYGYTF. In DNA, the CDR3 is TGTGCCAGCAGATACGACCGGGACAGCTATGGCTACACCTTC.

The chain links TRBV13 to TRBJ2-7; possibly TRBD1 for D (7 bases). Germline lookup yields CDR1 PRHDT and CDR2 FYEKMQ (reference sequence). The CDR3 is made up of 14 amino acids. The V and J ends lost 3 bases and 2 bases respectively, with 11 bases between them. The CDR3 DNA reads TGTGCCAGCAGCTTGCGGGACAGTGCCTACGAGCAGTACTTC. It yields the protein CASSLRDSAYEQYF.

There are many counts of this clonotype. The chain links TRBV5-1 to TRBJ2-7; 8 bases are a match to TRBD1. The CDR3 runs 14 residues. Germline CDR1 is SGHRS and CDR2 is YFSETQ. The V segment lost 1 base and the J segment 7 bases; nucleotides outside the gene matches: 7. The CDR3 sequence is CASSLSAGGGEQYF. CDR3 in DNA: TGCGCCAGCAGCTTGTCTGCAGGGGGCGGAGAGCAGTACTTC. Full variable domain (outside the CDR3, taken from reference TRBV5-1 and TRBJ2-7): KAGVTQTPRYLIKTRGQQVTLSCSPISGHRSVSWYQQTPGQGLQFLFEYFSETQRNKGNFPGRFSGRQFSNSRSEMNVSTLELGDSALYLCASSLSAGGGEQYFGPGTRLTVT.

The chain employs TRBV3-1 and TRBJ1-1; no clear D. This CDR3 has 15 amino acids. Germline CDR1 is LGHDT and CDR2 is YNNKEL (reference sequence). V was trimmed by 4 bases and J by 3 bases, leaving 15 bases between them. The DNA for the CDR3 is TGTGCCAGCAGCCCCCCCGGCCGAGAGTACACTGAAGCTTTCTTT. The encoded protein is CASSPPGREYTEAFF.

This clonotype has a count of ten or more. The CDR3 here is CSATGQGTYNEQFF. CDR3 in DNA: TGCAGCGCAACCGGACAGGGCACCTACAATGAGCAGTTCTTC. This rearrangement joins TRBV29-1 to TRBJ2-1; 8 bases align to TRBD1. J lost 2 bases, V lost 7 bases, and 7 bases had no gene match. The CDR3 is 14 amino acids. The germline V gene encodes CDR1 SQVTM and CDR2 ANQGSEA.

This clonotype came up a few times. The rearrangement links TRBV2 to TRBJ2-2, with D unresolved. V was pared by 7 bases and J by 6 bases, with 12 bases between. CDR1 is SNHLY, CDR2 FYNNEI, per germline. This CDR3 is 13 amino acids long. Here the CDR3 DNA reads TGTGCCAGCACCTTCGTGGCATCCGGGGAGCTGTTTTTT. Its protein is CASTFVASGELFF.

The genes are TRBV7-2 and TRBJ2-1, with a tentative D call TRBD1 (6 bases). Germline-derived CDR1 and CDR2 are SGHTA and FQGNSA. Between the trimmed V and J ends, which lost 3 bases and 9 bases, there was a span of 21 bases. The CDR3 runs to 16 residues. DNA for the CDR3: TGTGCCAGCAGCTTCAAAAATCATCAGGGGCGGAGTGAGCAGTTCTTC. Protein product: CASSFKNHQGRSEQFF.

This clonotype has ten or more counts. This chain connects TRBV6-2 or TRBV6-3 to TRBJ2-5; possible D gene TRBD1, 5 bases. This CDR3 comprises 10 residues. Trimming took 10 bases from V and 7 from J, leaving 10 bases between them. Germline CDR1 is MNHEY and CDR2 is SVGEGT. For the CDR3, the DNA is TGTGCCACCAGAAGGGGGACCCAGTACTTC. Amino acids: CATRRGTQYF.

The sample holds many counts of this clonotype. The J gene is TRBJ2-3, the V gene TRBV12-3 or TRBV12-4, with TRBD1 as a possible D gene (5 bases). Trimming removed 6 bases from V and 3 bases from J, with 13 bases in between. The CDR3 sequence is 14 residues long. CDR3 protein: CASSYIQGTDTQYF. CDR3 in DNA: TGTGCCAGCAGCTACATCCAGGGTACAGATACGCAGTATTTT.

This clonotype was counted a few times. The CDR3 reads CASSLGLLVTYEQYF. The CDR3 DNA is TGTGCCAGCAGTTTAGGACTCCTTGTGACCTACGAGCAGTACTTC. V and J are TRBV27 and TRBJ2-7, with D possibly being TRBD2 (5 bases). CDR1 is MNHEY, CDR2 SMNVEV, per germline (reference sequence). The CDR3 is 15 residues long. Trimming removed 2 bases from V and 2 bases from J, with 13 bases in between.

This clonotype was seen a handful of times. The CDR3 region has the DNA TGTGCCAGCAGGTTAGGAGGACAGGGGAGCGAGCAGTACTTC. It encodes CASRLGGQGSEQYF. The gene calls are TRBV6-5 and TRBJ2-7, with TRBD1 matching over 9 bases. The CDR3 runs 14 residues. V shed 6 bases, J shed 6 bases, and the junction held 9 bases outside the gene matches. Germline V gives CDR1 MNHEY, CDR2 SVGAGI.

This clonotype appeared a few times. V is TRBV20-1 and J is TRBJ2-5; a possible D gene is TRBD2 (6 bases). CDR1 and CDR2 (germline): DFQATT, SNEGSKA (reference sequence). CDR3 length equals 15 residues. V was clipped by 4 bases and J by 4 bases, with 19 bases between them. CDR3 coding DNA: TGCAGTGCTACAGAGGGGACGGGAGTTTCAGAGACCCAGTACTTC. It yields the protein CSATEGTGVSETQYF.

The CDR3 sequence: CASSQGVTGSNTEAFF. Written as DNA, the CDR3 is TGCGCCAGCAGCCAAGGGGTTACAGGGTCGAACACTGAAGCTTTCTTT. The rearrangement uses TRBV4-3 and TRBJ1-1, with D perhaps TRBD1 (6 bases). The germline V gene encodes CDR1 LGHNA and CDR2 YSLEER. The CDR3 is 16 residues long. V lost 1 base and J lost 1, with 13 bases in between.

This chain links TRBV6-1 with TRBJ1-1; possible D gene TRBD1, 5 bases. CDR1 is MNHNS, CDR2 SASEGT, per germline. This CDR3 is built from 16 residues. Trimming removed 2 bases from V and 1 base from J, with 14 bases in between. The CDR3 DNA follows: TGTGCCAGCAGTGAACGGCAGGGCCAACGGAACACTGAAGCTTTCTTT. Translating it yields CASSERQGQRNTEAFF.

This chain joins TRBV3-1 and TRBJ1-4; no definite D call. V gave up 4 bases and J gave up 4 bases, with 13 bases separating them. The germline V gene has CDR1 LGHDT and CDR2 YNNKEL (reference sequence). The CDR3 is 15 amino acids. The CDR3 loop is CASSRNYRNNEKLFF. The CDR3 DNA follows: TGTGCCAGCAGCCGAAACTACCGTAATAATGAAAAACTGTTTTTT.

V is TRBV5-6 and J is TRBJ2-2; D call uncertain. The CDR3 contains 14 residues. Per the germline V gene, CDR1 is SGHDT and CDR2 is YYEEEE. The V end was cut by 0 bases, the J end by 6 bases, with 9 bases between. The CDR3 DNA is TGTGCCAGCAGCTTGGCCCCAGCGTCCGGGGAGCTGTTTTTT. It translates to CASSLAPASGELFF.

This clonotype was detected a few times. The chain links TRBV20-1 to TRBJ2-1, with D perhaps being TRBD1 or TRBD2 (5 bases each). The CDR3 has 14 amino acids. Germline V gives CDR1 DFQATT, CDR2 SNEGSKA (reference sequence). V was pared by 3 bases and J by 7 bases, with 16 bases between. CDR3 region: CSASVPGRPNEQFF. CDR3 DNA sequence: TGCAGTGCTAGCGTCCCGGGACGTCCTAATGAGCAGTTCTTC.

This clonotype was recorded at least ten times. V usage is TRBV7-8 and J usage is TRBJ2-1; the D is unclear. The germline V gene has CDR1 SGHVS and CDR2 FQNEAQ. This CDR3 has 15 amino acids. The ends were cut back, 1 base at V and 2 bases at J, with 9 bases in the middle. The CDR3 reads CASSLVSSAYNEQFF. The CDR3 DNA reads as TGTGCCAGCAGCTTAGTCAGCTCCGCCTACAATGAGCAGTTCTTC.